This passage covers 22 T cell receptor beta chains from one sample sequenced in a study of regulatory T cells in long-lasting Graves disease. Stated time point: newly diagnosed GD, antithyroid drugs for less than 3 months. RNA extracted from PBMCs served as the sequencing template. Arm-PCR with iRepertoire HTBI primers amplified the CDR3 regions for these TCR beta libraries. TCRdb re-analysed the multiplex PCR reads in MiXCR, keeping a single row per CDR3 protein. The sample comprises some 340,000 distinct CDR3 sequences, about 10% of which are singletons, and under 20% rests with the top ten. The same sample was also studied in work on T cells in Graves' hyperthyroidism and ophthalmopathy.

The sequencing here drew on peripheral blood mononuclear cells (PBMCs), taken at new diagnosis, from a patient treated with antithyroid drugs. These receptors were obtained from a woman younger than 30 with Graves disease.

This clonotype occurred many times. The CDR3 bases are TGTGCCAGCAGTTTTGGTTTGCTCGAAGCTTTCTTT. This gives the protein CASSFGLLEAFF. The chain couples TRBV12-3 or TRBV12-4 to TRBJ1-1; D gene unclear. The CDR3 length is 12 residues. Trimming cost V 3 bases and J 8 bases, with 10 bases left between them.

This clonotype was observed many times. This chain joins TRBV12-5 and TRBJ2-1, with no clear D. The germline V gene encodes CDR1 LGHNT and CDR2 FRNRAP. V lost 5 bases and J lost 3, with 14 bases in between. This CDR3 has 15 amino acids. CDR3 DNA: TGTGCTAGTGGTCTCCGGGTCCGATTCTACAATGAGCAGTTCTTC. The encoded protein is CASGLRVRFYNEQFF.

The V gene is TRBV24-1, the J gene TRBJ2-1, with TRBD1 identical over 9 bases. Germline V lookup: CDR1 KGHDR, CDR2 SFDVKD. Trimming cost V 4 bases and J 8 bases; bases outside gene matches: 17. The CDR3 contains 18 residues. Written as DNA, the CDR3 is TGTGCCACCAGTGACTCCGGCGCCGGGACAGGGTCCCCACATGAGCAGTTCTTC. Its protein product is CATSDSGAGTGSPHEQFF.

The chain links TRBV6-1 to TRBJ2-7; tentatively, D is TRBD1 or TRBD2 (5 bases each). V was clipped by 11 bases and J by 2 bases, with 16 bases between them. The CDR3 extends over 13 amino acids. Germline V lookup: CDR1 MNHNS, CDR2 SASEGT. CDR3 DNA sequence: TGTGCCTGCCGGGGCAGGACCACCTACGAGCAGTACGTC. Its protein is CACRGRTTYEQYV.

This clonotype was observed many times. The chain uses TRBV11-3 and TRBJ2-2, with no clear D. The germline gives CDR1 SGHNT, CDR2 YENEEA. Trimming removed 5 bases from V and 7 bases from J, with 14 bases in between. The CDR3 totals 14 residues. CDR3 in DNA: TGTGCCAGCAGCCTAGGCTTAGGGATCGGGGAGCTGTTTTTT. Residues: CASSLGLGIGELFF.

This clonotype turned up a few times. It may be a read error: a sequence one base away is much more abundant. The CDR3 reads CAGSERSEAFF. The CDR3 DNA reads as TGTGCCGGCAGCGAAAGAAGTGAAGCTTTCTTT. The gene calls are TRBV6-1 and TRBJ1-1; D remains ambiguous. Per the germline V gene, CDR1 is MNHNS and CDR2 is SASEGT. This CDR3 region has 11 residues.

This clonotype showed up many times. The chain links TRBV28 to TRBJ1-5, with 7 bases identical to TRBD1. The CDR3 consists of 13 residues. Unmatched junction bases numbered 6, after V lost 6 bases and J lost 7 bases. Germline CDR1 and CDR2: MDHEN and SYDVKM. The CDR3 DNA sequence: TGTGCCAGCAGCGACAGGGAAGGGCAGCCCCAGCATTTT. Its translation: CASSDREGQPQHF.

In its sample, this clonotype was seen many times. The CDR3 loop reads CASSHILRSRGQETQYF. The DNA for the CDR3 is TGCGCCAGCAGCCACATTCTCCGCTCTAGGGGACAAGAGACCCAGTACTTC. V and J are TRBV4-1 and TRBJ2-5; tentatively, D is TRBD1 (5 bases). Trimming cost V 3 bases and J 2 bases, with 19 bases left between them. CDR1 and CDR2 (germline): MGHRA, YSYEKL. The CDR3 loop spans 17 amino acids.

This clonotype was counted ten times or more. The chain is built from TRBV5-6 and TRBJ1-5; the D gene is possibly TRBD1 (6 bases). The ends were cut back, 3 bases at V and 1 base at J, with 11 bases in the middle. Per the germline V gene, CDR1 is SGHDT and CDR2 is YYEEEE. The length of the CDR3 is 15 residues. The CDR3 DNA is TGTGCCAGCAGCTGGAACAGGGAGAGCAATCAGCCCCAGCATTTT. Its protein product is CASSWNRESNQPQHF.

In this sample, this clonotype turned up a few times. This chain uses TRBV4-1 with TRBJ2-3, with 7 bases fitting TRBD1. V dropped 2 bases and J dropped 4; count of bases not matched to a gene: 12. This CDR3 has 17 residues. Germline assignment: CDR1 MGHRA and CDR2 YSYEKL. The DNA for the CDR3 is TGCGCCAGCAGCCAACAAGCCTCCGGGACAGTCTCAGATACGCAGTATTTT. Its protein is CASSQQASGTVSDTQYF.

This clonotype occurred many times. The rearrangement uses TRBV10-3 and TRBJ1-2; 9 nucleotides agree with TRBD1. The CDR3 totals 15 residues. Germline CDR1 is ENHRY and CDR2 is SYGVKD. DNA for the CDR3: TGTGCTTCTCTCGGGACAGGGCGTTTCGGCTATGGCTACACCTTC. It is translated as CASLGTGRFGYGYTF.

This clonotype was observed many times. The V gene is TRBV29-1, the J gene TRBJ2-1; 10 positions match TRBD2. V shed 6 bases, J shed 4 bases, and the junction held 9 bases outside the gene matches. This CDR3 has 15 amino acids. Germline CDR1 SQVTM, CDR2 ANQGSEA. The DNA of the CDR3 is TGCAGCGTGACCCGGACTAGCGGATATTACAATGAGCAGTTCTTC. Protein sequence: CSVTRTSGYYNEQFF.

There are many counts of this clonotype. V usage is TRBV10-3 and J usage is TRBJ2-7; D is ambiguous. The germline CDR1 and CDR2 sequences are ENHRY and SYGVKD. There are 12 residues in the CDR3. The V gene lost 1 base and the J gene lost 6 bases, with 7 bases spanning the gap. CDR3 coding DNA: TGTGCCATCAGTGAGTTGGGGTTCGAGCAGTACGTC. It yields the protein CAISELGFEQYV.

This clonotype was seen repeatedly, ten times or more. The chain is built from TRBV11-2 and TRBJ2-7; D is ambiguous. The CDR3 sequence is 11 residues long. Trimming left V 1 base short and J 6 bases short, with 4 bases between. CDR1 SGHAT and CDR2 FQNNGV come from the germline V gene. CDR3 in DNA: TGTGCCAGCAGCTTAGTCACCGAGCAGTACTTC. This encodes CASSLVTEQYF.

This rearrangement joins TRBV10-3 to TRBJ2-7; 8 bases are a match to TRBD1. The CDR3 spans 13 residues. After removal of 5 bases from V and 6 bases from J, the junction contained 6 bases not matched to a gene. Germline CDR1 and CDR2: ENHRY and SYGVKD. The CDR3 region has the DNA TGTGCCATCAGTCAGGACAGGGTAGGCGAGCAGTACGTC. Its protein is CAISQDRVGEQYV.

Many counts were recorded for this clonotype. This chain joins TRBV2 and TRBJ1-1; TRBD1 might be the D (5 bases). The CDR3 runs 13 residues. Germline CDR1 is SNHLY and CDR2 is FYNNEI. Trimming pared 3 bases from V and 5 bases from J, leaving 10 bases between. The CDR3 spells CASSDQGRTEAFF. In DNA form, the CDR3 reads TGTGCCAGCAGTGATCAGGGTAGGACTGAAGCTTTCTTT.

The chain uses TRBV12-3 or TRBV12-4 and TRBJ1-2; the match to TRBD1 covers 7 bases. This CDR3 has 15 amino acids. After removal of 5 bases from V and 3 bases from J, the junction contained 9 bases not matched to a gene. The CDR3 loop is CASSPDWDSYYGYTF. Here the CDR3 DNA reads TGTGCCAGCAGTCCGGACTGGGACAGTTACTATGGCTACACCTTC.

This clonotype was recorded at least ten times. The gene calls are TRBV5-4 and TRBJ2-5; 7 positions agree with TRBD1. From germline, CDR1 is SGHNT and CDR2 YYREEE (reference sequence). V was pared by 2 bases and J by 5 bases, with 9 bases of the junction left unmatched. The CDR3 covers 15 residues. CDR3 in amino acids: CASSFGPTGDETQYF. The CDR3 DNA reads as TGTGCCAGCAGCTTCGGCCCCACAGGGGACGAGACCCAGTACTTC.

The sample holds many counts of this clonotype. This CDR3 reads CASSQVQRANTGELFF. The CDR3 DNA reads TGCGCCAGCAGCCAAGTACAGCGTGCTAACACCGGGGAGCTGTTTTTT. V is TRBV4-3 and J is TRBJ2-2; D is unresolved. V was pared by 1 base and J by 2 bases, with 11 bases between. CDR3 length: 16 residues. CDR1 LGHNA and CDR2 YSLEER come from the germline V gene.

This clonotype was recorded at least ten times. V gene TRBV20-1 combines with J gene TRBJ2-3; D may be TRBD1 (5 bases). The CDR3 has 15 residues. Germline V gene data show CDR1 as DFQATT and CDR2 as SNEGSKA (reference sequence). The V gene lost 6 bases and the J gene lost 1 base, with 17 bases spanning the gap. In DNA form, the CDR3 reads TGCAGTGCGGCCGGTCGTAGGGGTGGCACAGATACGCAGTATTTT. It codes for CSAAGRRGGTDTQYF.

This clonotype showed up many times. The chain's CDR3 is CASSWGFYEQYV. The CDR3 coding sequence is TGTGCCAGCAGCTGGGGATTCTACGAGCAGTACGTC. The chain uses TRBV5-8 and TRBJ2-7; unclear D gene. V lost 3 bases to trimming and J lost 3 bases, with 7 bases between them. CDR1 is SGHTS and CDR2 is YDEGEE in the germline V gene. This CDR3 is 12 amino acids long.

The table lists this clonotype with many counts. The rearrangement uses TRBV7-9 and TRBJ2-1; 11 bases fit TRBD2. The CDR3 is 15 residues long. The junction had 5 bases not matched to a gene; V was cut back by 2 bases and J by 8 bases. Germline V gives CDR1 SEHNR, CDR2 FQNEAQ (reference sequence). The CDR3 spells CASSLPTSGKDEQFF. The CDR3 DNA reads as TGTGCCAGCAGCTTACCGACTAGCGGGAAGGATGAGCAGTTCTTC.